Listed here are 10 T cell receptor beta chains from one sample, sequenced in a study of T cells of healthy individuals. From the 5' RACE reads, TCRdb called clonotypes with MiXCR, one entry per CDR3 protein. The data show approximately 58,000 distinct CDR3 sequences, with about 15% seen just once and about 16% held by the top ten. These receptors were collected from a human donor in good health.

There are a few counts of this clonotype. J is TRBJ2-7 and V is TRBV27, with D tentatively TRBD2 (5 bases). The CDR3 has 14 amino acids. Deletions cut 0 bases from V and 1 base from J, with 7 bases between. Looked up from germline, CDR1 is MNHEY and CDR2 is SMNVEV (reference sequence). The CDR3 reads CASSLSAGSYEQYF. CDR3 in DNA: TGTGCCAGCAGTTTATCGGCGGGTTCCTACGAGCAGTACTTC.

This clonotype was seen more than once but under ten times. The chain links TRBV28 to TRBJ2-1; a weak D match, TRBD1 (6 bases). This CDR3 spans 14 amino acids. Germline CDR1 reads MDHEN; CDR2 reads SYDVKM. V lost 8 bases and J lost 8, with 19 bases in between. The CDR3, as DNA: TGTGCCAGCGCTGTAGGGGGAAGTATGGATGAGCAGTTCTTC. As protein: CASAVGGSMDEQFF.

A remark on this clonotype: This may come from a read error, since a much larger clone is one base off. The chain carries TRBV9 and TRBJ2-3, with D maybe TRBD1 (5 bases). The CDR3 consists of 14 residues. Germline assignment: CDR1 SGDLS and CDR2 YYNGEE. The CDR3: CAGSVGASGDTQYF. DNA for the CDR3: TGTGCCGGCAGCGTAGGGGCTAGTGGCGATACGCAGTATTTT.

This clonotype has ten or more counts. The chain employs TRBV7-9 and TRBJ2-5; D not certain. The V gene's germline CDR1 is SEHNR and CDR2 FQNEAQ (reference sequence). This CDR3 has 14 amino acids. V was trimmed by 5 bases and J by 3 bases, leaving 13 bases between them. The CDR3 reads CASSPLAAKETQYF. The CDR3 DNA sequence: TGTGCCAGCAGCCCTTTGGCGGCTAAAGAGACCCAGTACTTC.

This clonotype occurred many times. The genes are TRBV6-6 and TRBJ2-7; D perhaps matches TRBD2 (5 bases). Trimming shortened V by 4 bases and J by 3 bases, and 19 bases separated the two germline ends. Germline V gives CDR1 MNHNY, CDR2 SVGAGI (reference sequence). The CDR3 length is 16 residues. CDR3 sequence reads: CASSSPRAGGLYEQYF. Here the CDR3 DNA reads TGTGCCAGCAGTTCTCCGCGGGCAGGCGGACTCTACGAGCAGTACTTC.

This clonotype turned up a few times. The rearrangement uses TRBV7-2 and TRBJ2-1; D perhaps matches TRBD2 (6 bases). This CDR3 spans 13 amino acids. Germline-derived CDR1 and CDR2 are SGHTA and FQGNSA. The V and J ends lost 6 bases and 10 bases respectively, with 16 bases between them. CDR3 protein: CASSRDSLGEQFF. DNA for the CDR3: TGTGCCAGCAGTCGGGACTCCCTCGGAGAGCAGTTCTTC. The full variable domain, with the rest looked up from reference TRBV7-2 and TRBJ2-1, is GAGVSQSPSNKVTEKGKDVELRCDPISGHTALYWYRQSLGQGLEFLIYFQGNSAPDKSGLPSDRFSAERTGGSVSTLTIQRTQQEDSAVYLCASSRDSLGEQFFGPGTRLTVL.

This clonotype was seen only a few times. The V call is TRBV4-1, the J call TRBJ2-3; 10 bases are a match to TRBD2. The ends lost 1 base at V and 1 base at J; junction bases unmatched: 2. Germline V gene data show CDR1 as MGHRA and CDR2 as YSYEKL. The CDR3 consists of 16 residues. This CDR3 is CASSQGLAGGTDTQYF. DNA for the CDR3: TGCGCCAGCAGCCAAGGGCTAGCGGGGGGCACAGATACGCAGTATTTT.

The chain combines TRBV5-1 with TRBJ2-7, with D possibly TRBD2 on 7 matching bases. CDR3 length: 16 amino acids. With 1 base removed from V and 5 bases from J, the gap between germline ends came to 19 bases. Germline CDR1 and CDR2: SGHRS and YFSETQ. This CDR3 is CASSLTGGGAGNEQYF. CDR3 nucleotide sequence: TGCGCCAGCAGCTTGACGGGCGGGGGCGCAGGCAACGAGCAGTACTTC.

Turning to this clonotype: Sequence at one end of the junction differs from germline and may be a read error. The chain recombines TRBV7-9 with TRBJ2-5, with 7 positions matching TRBD2. There are 14 residues in the CDR3. Germline values: CDR1 SEHNR, CDR2 FQNEAQ (reference sequence). In DNA form, the CDR3 reads TGCGCCAGCAGCTTGGTGGCGGGGGAAGAGACCCAGTACTTC. Translating gives CASSLVAGEETQYF. Supplemented by reference TRBV7-9 and TRBJ2-5, the full variable domain reads DTGVSQNPRHKITKRGQNVTFRCDPISEHNRLYWYRQTLGQGPEFLTYFQNEAQLEKSRLLSDRFSAERPKGSFSTLEIQRTEQGDSAMYLCASSLVAGEETQYFGPGTRLLVL.

This clonotype showed up many times. The CDR3 protein is CASSPEGNYVDEQYF. CDR3 bases: TGTGCCAGCAGCCCGGAGGGGAACTATGTCGACGAGCAGTACTTC. The chain recombines TRBV9 with TRBJ2-7; D may be TRBD2 (6 bases). Germline loops: CDR1 SGDLS, CDR2 YYNGEE. V shed 4 bases and J shed 5 bases, with 19 bases lying between them. The CDR3 is made up of 15 amino acids.